Each of the 20 T cell receptor beta chains below was sequenced from the same sample in a study of memory CD4+ T cells and cytomegalovirus serostatus. Single viable CD3+CD4+CD8-CD45RO+ cells were sorted as the memory CD4+ T cells. The protocol was immunoSEQ multiplex PCR, while the TCRdb copy is restricted to in-frame clones and leaves out a portion. Seen here are approximately 61,000 clones, over 70% observed once, and the top ten hold 0.5% to 0.55%. Material for sequencing was memory CD4+ T cells from blood. These receptors were collected from an adult in good health and CMV-seronegative. Some clones in this sample may be carry-over from other donors' samples.

The rearrangement links TRBV20-1 to TRBJ1-1; D is undetermined. With 0 bases removed from V and 1 base from J, the gap between germline ends came to 0 bases. Germline-derived CDR1 and CDR2 are DFQATT and SNEGSKA (reference sequence). This CDR3 comprises 11 residues. The CDR3 spells CSARENTEAFF. In nucleotides, the CDR3 is TGCAGTGCTAGAGAGAACACTGAAGCTTTCTTT.

The chain joins TRBV7-3 to TRBJ1-2; weak D call: TRBD1 (6 bases). The CDR3 runs to 14 residues. V was clipped by 2 bases and J by 6 bases, with 13 bases between them. From germline, CDR1 is SGHTA and CDR2 FQGTGA. The CDR3 is CASSLGLEGDGYTF. CDR3 DNA sequence: TGTGCCAGCAGCTTAGGTTTGGAGGGGGATGGCTACACCTTC. Complete variable domain (other parts from reference TRBV7-3 and TRBJ1-2): GAGVSQTPSNKVTEKGKYVELRCDPISGHTALYWYRQSLGQGPEFLIYFQGTGAADDSGLPNDRFFAVRPEGSVSTLKIQRTERGDSAVYLCASSLGLEGDGYTFGSGTRLTVV.

A few counts support this clone. The gene calls are TRBV2 and TRBJ2-7; D might be TRBD1 (6 bases). Germline V gene data show CDR1 as SNHLY and CDR2 as FYNNEI. The CDR3 is 14 amino acids. Between the trimmed V and J ends, which lost 6 bases and 0 bases, there was a span of 12 bases. DNA of the CDR3: TGTGCCAGCAGGGAACAGGGTTCCTCCTACGAGCAGTACTTC. As protein: CASREQGSSYEQYF.

This clone appeared once. The chain has TRBV11-3 and TRBJ2-3; D is uncertain. Deletions cut 4 bases from V and 1 base from J, with 15 bases between. Germline V lookup: CDR1 SGHNT, CDR2 YENEEA. The CDR3 has 16 residues. The CDR3 sequence: CASSSSLRGGTDTQYF. The CDR3 nucleotides read TGTGCCAGCAGCTCATCCCTTCGAGGAGGCACAGATACGCAGTATTTT.

This clone was seen only once. CDR3 in DNA: TGCAGTGCTAAGCCGCTATACGAGCAGTACTTC. This translates into CSAKPLYEQYF. The chain employs TRBV20-1 and TRBJ2-7; no reliable D call. The CDR3 runs to 11 residues. V lost 4 bases, J lost 4 bases, and 8 bases lay in between. CDR1 is DFQATT and CDR2 is SNEGSKA in the germline V gene (reference sequence).

V usage is TRBV7-8 and J usage is TRBJ2-1; D tentatively fits TRBD1 or TRBD2 (5 bases each). V gave up 7 bases and J gave up 9 bases, with 16 bases separating them. Per germline, CDR1 SGHVS and CDR2 FQNEAQ. The CDR3 spans 13 residues. The chain's CDR3 is CASKTYRGGEQFF. CDR3 coding DNA: TGTGCCAGCAAAACGTACCGTGGGGGTGAGCAGTTCTTC.

The chain combines TRBV30 with TRBJ1-4, with no clear D. V was pared by 3 bases and J by 5 bases, with 10 bases between. Germline lookup yields CDR1 GTSNPN and CDR2 SVGIG (reference sequence). The CDR3 is 13 amino acids. The chain's CDR3 is CAWRKTINEKLFF. CDR3 DNA sequence: TGTGCCTGGAGGAAAACAATCAATGAAAAACTGTTTTTT. Together with reference TRBV30 and TRBJ1-4, the CDR3 gives the full variable domain: SQTIHQWPATLVQPVGSPLSLECTVEGTSNPNLYWYRQAAGRGLQLLFYSVGIGQISSEVPQNLSASRPQDRQFILSSKKLLLSDSGFYLCAWRKTINEKLFFGSGTQLSVL.

The chain couples TRBV7-5 to TRBJ2-7; the table's D gene call, TRBD2, was not cross checked with the DNA. TRBV7-5 is designated a pseudogene. This CDR3 region has 15 residues. The CDR3 sequence is CARSLVPTSPHEQYF. CDR3 coding DNA: TGTGCCAGAAGCTTGGTCCCGACTAGTCCCCACGAGCAGTACTTC.

The genes are TRBV10-3 and TRBJ2-7; D ambiguous. This CDR3 comprises 14 residues. V was shortened by 6 bases and J by 3 bases, with 15 bases between the two germline ends. CDR1 is ENHRY, CDR2 SYGVKD, per germline. This CDR3 reads CAIRPDTNLYEQYF. The DNA of the CDR3 is TGTGCCATCAGACCTGACACGAACCTCTACGAGCAGTACTTC.

The rearrangement joins TRBV2 to TRBJ2-7; no clear D. The germline V and J ends were trimmed by 6 bases and 3 bases, with 15 bases remaining between them. The CDR3 spans 14 residues. CDR1 is SNHLY and CDR2 is FYNNEI in the germline V gene. The CDR3 sequence is CASRQRFLVYEQYF. For the CDR3, the DNA is TGTGCCAGCAGGCAGAGGTTTCTTGTCTACGAGCAGTACTTC.

In this sample, this clone turned up once. V is TRBV4-1 and J is TRBJ2-1; D might be TRBD1 or TRBD2, each matching 5 bases. V lost 3 bases to trimming and J lost 2 bases, with 17 bases between them. From germline, CDR1 is MGHRA and CDR2 YSYEKL. This CDR3 comprises 17 residues. CDR3 amino acids: CASSHPSRGDPYNEQFF. The DNA of the CDR3 is TGCGCCAGCAGCCACCCCTCGCGAGGGGACCCCTACAATGAGCAGTTCTTC.

The rearrangement uses TRBV11-2 and TRBJ2-3; D ambiguous. V was pared by 0 bases and J by 2 bases, with 6 bases between. CDR3 size: 14 residues. CDR1 and CDR2 (germline): SGHAT, FQNNGV. The DNA for the CDR3 is TGTGCCAGCAGCTTAGAAATGGTCACAGATACGCAGTATTTT. It encodes CASSLEMVTDTQYF.

V gene TRBV28 combines with J gene TRBJ2-7, with D possibly matching TRBD1 (6 bases). This CDR3 spans 13 amino acids. Per germline, CDR1 MDHEN and CDR2 SYDVKM. The V gene lost 5 bases and the J gene lost 12 bases, with 20 bases spanning the gap. The CDR3 DNA follows: TGTGCCAGCAGTCCCAACCCCGACAGGTCGGGGTACTTC. This gives the protein CASSPNPDRSGYF.

The V gene is TRBV11-2, the J gene TRBJ1-2, with 8 bases matching TRBD1. The CDR3 length is 15 residues. V shed 3 bases and J 2 bases; nucleotides not matched to a gene: 5. Germline assignment: CDR1 SGHAT and CDR2 FQNNGV. CDR3 nucleotides: TGTGCCAGCAGCTTGGCCGGACAGGGCAACTATGGCTACACCTTC. It is translated as CASSLAGQGNYGYTF.

The table lists this clone with a count of one. This CDR3 reads CAIERVGSYEQYF. The CDR3 DNA reads TGTGCCATCGAGCGGGTGGGCTCCTACGAGCAGTACTTC. The chain has TRBV2 and TRBJ2-7; D might be TRBD2 (6 bases). With 10 bases removed from V and 0 bases from J, the gap between germline ends came to 13 bases. CDR3 length equals 13 residues. Germline CDR1 and CDR2: SNHLY and FYNNEI.

The CDR3 bases are TGTGCCAGCAGCTTAGGTGTGGCTAGCGGGGCAGATGAGCAGTTCTTC. It codes for CASSLGVASGADEQFF. V and J are TRBV7-2 and TRBJ2-1, with 9 bases matching TRBD2. Trimming at V came to 1 base and at J to 8 bases, leaving 9 bases not matched to a gene. This CDR3 is 16 amino acids long. The germline CDR1 and CDR2 sequences are SGHTA and FQGNSA. The variable domain in full, completed from reference TRBV7-2 and TRBJ2-1, reads GAGVSQSPSNKVTEKGKDVELRCDPISGHTALYWYRQSLGQGLEFLIYFQGNSAPDKSGLPSDRFSAERTGGSVSTLTIQRTQQEDSAVYLCASSLGVASGADEQFFGPGTRLTVL.

V and J are TRBV7-8 and TRBJ2-7, with D uncertain. The CDR3 is 11 residues long. CDR1 and CDR2 from the germline V gene are SGHVS and FQNEAQ. V lost 5 bases to trimming and J lost 7 bases, with 9 bases between them. Written as DNA, the CDR3 is TGTGCCAGCAGCAAGATCCGGGAGCAGTACTTC. Amino acids: CASSKIREQYF.

The V and J genes are TRBV11-2 and TRBJ1-4; unclear D gene. The V gene lost 1 base and the J gene lost 6 bases, with 6 bases spanning the gap. The CDR3 has 13 residues. Germline V gene lookup returns CDR1 SGHAT and CDR2 FQNNGV. CDR3 in DNA: TGTGCCAGCAGCTTAGCGAGATATGAAAAACTGTTTTTT. This translates into CASSLARYEKLFF.

The chain employs TRBV15 and TRBJ2-5, with a tentative D call TRBD1 (6 bases). The germline V gene encodes CDR1 LNHNV and CDR2 YYDKDF (reference sequence). CDR3 length equals 16 residues. V lost 5 bases to trimming and J lost 1 base, with 17 bases between them. The CDR3 loop is CATSLTPTGIQETQYF. In DNA, the CDR3 is TGTGCCACCAGCCTCACCCCTACAGGGATCCAAGAGACCCAGTACTTC.

The rearrangement links TRBV7-3 to TRBJ1-1, with TRBD1 as a possible D gene (5 bases). The germline V and J ends were trimmed by 4 bases and 3 bases, with 9 bases remaining between them. The length of the CDR3 is 13 residues. Germline V gene lookup returns CDR1 SGHTA and CDR2 FQGTGA. In nucleotides, the CDR3 is TGTGCCAGCAGCTACGACAGTCACACTGAAGCTTTCTTT. As protein: CASSYDSHTEAFF.